This entry concerns a single T cell receptor beta chain. Its matching antigen is unknown. The CDR3 is 14 amino acids. J gave up 2 bases and V 6 bases, and 7 bases lay outside the gene matches. Germline V gene lookup returns CDR1 SGHRS and CDR2 YFSETQ. This specimen belongs to a study of T cells in localized non-small cell lung cancer. Findings and caveats of the study: Highest T cell clonality was seen in uninvolved adjacent lung, surpassing that measured in tumor. Heterogeneity cannot be ruled out, as sequencing used one tumor region only.

This table comes from immunoSEQ multiplex PCR, and its TCRdb copy is limited to in-frame clones, with some not included. The repertoire consists of about 43,000 clones, with roughly 90% occurring once and the leading ten covering about 10%. The sequence came from a woman between 40 and 69 years old with stage II lung adenocarcinoma. The starting material was PBMCs, obtained before any cancer treatment. The genes are TRBV5-1 and TRBJ2-5, with 7 bases matching TRBD2. The CDR3 here is CASKWGSGQETQYF. CDR3 nucleotides: TGCGCCAGCAAATGGGGTAGCGGGCAAGAGACCCAGTACTTC.